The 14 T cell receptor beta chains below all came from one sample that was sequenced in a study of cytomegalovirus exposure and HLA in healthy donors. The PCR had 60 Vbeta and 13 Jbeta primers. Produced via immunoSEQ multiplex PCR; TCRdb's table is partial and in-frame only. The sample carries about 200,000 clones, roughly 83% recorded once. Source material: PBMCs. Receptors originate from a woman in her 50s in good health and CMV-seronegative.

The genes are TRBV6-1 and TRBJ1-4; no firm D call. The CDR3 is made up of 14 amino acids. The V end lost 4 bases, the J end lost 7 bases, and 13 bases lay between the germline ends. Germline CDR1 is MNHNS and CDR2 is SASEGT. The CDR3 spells CASSGQRVGEKLFF. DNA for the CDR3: TGTGCCAGCAGTGGGCAGCGAGTTGGTGAAAAACTGTTTTTT.

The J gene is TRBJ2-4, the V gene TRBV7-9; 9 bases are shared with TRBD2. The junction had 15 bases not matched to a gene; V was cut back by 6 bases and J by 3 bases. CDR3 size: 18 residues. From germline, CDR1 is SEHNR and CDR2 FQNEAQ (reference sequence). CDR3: CASSRGRSGGPYKNIQYF. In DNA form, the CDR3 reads TGTGCCAGCAGTCGAGGACGAAGCGGGGGGCCTTACAAAAACATTCAGTACTTC.

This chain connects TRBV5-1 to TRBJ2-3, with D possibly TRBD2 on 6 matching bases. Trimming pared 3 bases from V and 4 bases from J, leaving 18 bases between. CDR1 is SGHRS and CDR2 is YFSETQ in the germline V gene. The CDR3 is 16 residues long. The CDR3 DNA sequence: TGCGCCAGCAGCTCCCGGCAAGGGAGGCGCCCAGATACGCAGTATTTT. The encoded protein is CASSSRQGRRPDTQYF.

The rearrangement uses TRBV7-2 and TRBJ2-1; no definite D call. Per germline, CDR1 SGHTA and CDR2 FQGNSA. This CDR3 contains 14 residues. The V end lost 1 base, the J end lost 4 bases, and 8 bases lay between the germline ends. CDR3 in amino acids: CASSLVGSYNEQFF. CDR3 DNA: TGTGCCAGCAGCTTAGTGGGCAGTTACAATGAGCAGTTCTTC.

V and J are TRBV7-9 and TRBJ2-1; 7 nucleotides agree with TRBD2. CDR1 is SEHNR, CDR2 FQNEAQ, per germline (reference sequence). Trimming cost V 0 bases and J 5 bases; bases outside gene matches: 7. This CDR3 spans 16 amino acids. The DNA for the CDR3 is TGTGCCAGCAGCTTAGCAGGACTAGGACCTCACAATGAGCAGTTCTTC. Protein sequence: CASSLAGLGPHNEQFF.

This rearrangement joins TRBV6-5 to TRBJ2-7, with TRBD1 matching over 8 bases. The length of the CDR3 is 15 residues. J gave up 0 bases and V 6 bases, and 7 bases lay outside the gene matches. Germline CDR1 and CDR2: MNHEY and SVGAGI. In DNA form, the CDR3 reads TGTGCCAGCAGCGTGGGACAGGTGAGCTCCTACGAGCAGTACTTC. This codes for CASSVGQVSSYEQYF.

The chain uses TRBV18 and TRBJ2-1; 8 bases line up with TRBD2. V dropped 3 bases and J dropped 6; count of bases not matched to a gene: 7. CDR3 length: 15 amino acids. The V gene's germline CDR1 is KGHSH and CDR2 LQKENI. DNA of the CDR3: TGTGCCAGCTCACCCTTAGCGGGACCCACCAATGAGCAGTTCTTC. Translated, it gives CASSPLAGPTNEQFF.

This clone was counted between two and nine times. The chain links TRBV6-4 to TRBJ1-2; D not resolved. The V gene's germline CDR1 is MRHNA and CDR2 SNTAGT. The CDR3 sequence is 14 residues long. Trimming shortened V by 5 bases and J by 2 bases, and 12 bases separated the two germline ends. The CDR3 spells CASSPLPGNYGYTF. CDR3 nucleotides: TGTGCCAGCAGTCCCCTCCCGGGAAACTATGGCTACACCTTC.

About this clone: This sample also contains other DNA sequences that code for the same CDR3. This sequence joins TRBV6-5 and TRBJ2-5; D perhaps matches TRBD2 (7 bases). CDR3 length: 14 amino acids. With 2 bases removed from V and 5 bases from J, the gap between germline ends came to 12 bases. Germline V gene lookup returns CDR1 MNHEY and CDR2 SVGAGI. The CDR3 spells CASSYGGRGETQYF. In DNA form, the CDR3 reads TGTGCCAGCAGTTACGGGGGGCGGGGGGAGACCCAGTACTTC.

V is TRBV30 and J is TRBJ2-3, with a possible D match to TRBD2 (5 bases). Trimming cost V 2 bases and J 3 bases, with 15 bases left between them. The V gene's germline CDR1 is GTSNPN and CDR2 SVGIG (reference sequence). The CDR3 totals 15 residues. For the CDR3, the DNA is TGTGCCTGGAGTTTGACCCGGAGAGGGACAGATACGCAGTATTTT. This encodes CAWSLTRRGTDTQYF.

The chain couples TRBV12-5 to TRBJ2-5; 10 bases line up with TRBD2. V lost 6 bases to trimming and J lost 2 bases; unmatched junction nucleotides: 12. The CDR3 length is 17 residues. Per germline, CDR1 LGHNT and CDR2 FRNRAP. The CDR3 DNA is TGTGCTAGTGGCCTCTCGAACCTAGCGGGGGTACAAGAGACCCAGTACTTC. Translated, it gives CASGLSNLAGVQETQYF.

For the CDR3, the DNA is TGTGCCAGCAGTACAGGGGGCAATCAGCCCCAGCATTTT. Its protein product is CASSTGGNQPQHF. The genes are TRBV25-1 and TRBJ1-5, with 7 bases matching TRBD1. V shed 5 bases, J shed 2 bases, and the junction held 0 bases outside the gene matches. The CDR3 runs to 13 residues. In germline, CDR1 is MGHDK, CDR2 SYGVNS.

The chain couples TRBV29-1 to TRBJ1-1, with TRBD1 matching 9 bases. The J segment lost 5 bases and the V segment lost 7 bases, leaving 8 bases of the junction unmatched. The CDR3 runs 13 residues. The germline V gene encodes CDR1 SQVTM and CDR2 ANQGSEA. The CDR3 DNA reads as TGCAGCGCCGGGACAGGGTTTGGTACTGAAGCTTTCTTT. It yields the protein CSAGTGFGTEAFF.

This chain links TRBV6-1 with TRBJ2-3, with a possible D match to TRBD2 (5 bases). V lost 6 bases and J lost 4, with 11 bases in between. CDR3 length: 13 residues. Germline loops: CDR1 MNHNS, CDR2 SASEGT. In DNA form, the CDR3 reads TGTGCCAGCAGACTAGACTCACCAGATACGCAGTATTTT. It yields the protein CASRLDSPDTQYF.